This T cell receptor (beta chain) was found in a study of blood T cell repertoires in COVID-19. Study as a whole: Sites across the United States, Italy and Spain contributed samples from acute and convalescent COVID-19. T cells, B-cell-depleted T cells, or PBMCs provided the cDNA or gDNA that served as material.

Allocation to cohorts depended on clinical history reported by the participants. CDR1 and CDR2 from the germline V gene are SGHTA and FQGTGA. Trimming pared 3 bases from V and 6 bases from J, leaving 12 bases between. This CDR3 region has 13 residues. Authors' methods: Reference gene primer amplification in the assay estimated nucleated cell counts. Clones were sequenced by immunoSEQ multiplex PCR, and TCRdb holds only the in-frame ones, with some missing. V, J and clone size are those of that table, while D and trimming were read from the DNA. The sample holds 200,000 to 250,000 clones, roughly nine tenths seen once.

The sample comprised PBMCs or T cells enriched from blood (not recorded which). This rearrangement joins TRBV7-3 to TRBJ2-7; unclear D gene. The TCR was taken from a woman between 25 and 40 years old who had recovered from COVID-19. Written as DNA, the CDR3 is TGTGCCAGCAGCTTTAACGTCGAGAGCGAGCAGTACTTC. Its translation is CASSFNVESEQYF.